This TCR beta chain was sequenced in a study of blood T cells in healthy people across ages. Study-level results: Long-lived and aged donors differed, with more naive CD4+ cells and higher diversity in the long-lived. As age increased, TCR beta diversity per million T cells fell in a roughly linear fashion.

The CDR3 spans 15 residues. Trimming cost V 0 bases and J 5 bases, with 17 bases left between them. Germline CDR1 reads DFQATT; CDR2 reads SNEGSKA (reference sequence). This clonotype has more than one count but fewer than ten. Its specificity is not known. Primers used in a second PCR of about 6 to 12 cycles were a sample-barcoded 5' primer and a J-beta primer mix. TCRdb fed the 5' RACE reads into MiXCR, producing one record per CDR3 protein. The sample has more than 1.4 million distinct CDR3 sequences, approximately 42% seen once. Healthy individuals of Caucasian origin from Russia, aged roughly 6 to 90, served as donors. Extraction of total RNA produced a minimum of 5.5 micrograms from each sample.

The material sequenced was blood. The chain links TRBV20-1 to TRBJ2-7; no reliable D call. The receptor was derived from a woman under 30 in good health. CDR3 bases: TGCAGTGCTAGAGATCCCGTGCGAGGCAGCCACGAGCAGTACTTC. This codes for CSARDPVRGSHEQYF.